This entry lists 9 T cell receptor beta chains sequenced from one sample in a study of long-term antiretroviral therapy in people with HIV. With survey level as its setting, the immunoSEQ assay was v3.0. Assay used: immunoSEQ multiplex PCR; TCRdb lists only in-frame clones, some missing. The sample holds about 21,000 clones, 88% seen once. Sequencing was performed on unsorted PBMCs, taken 2.3 years after starting antiretroviral therapy. The receptor set was obtained from a man aged 60-69 years with HIV.

The J gene is TRBJ2-6, the V gene TRBV7-9, with TRBD2 identical over 8 bases. Per the germline V gene, CDR1 is SEHNR and CDR2 is FQNEAQ (reference sequence). After removal of 3 bases from V and 2 bases from J, the junction contained 12 bases not matched to a gene. The CDR3 extends over 19 amino acids. CDR3 amino acids: CASSFDESRGLAGANVLTF. CDR3 nucleotide sequence: TGTGCCAGCAGCTTCGACGAAAGCCGGGGACTAGCTGGGGCCAACGTCCTGACTTTC.

The chain employs TRBV20-1 and TRBJ1-2; D is unclear. The CDR3 is 10 amino acids. V was shortened by 3 bases and J by 10 bases, with 9 bases between the two germline ends. From germline, CDR1 is DFQATT and CDR2 SNEGSKA (reference sequence). The CDR3 reads CSASPAVYTF. CDR3 DNA sequence: TGCAGTGCTAGTCCAGCCGTCTACACCTTC.

The chain is built from TRBV18 and TRBJ1-2, with D unclear. The germline CDR1 and CDR2 sequences are KGHSH and LQKENI. This CDR3 is 13 amino acids long. Trimming took 1 base from V and 5 from J, leaving 8 bases between them. CDR3 region: CASSPRTIYGYTF. CDR3 sequence (DNA): TGTGCCAGCTCACCACGCACCATTTATGGCTACACCTTC.

Written as DNA, the CDR3 is TGTGCCTGGACTGCAGGACAGGGGGGTGAAAAACTGTTTTTT. Amino acid sequence: CAWTAGQGGEKLFF. The V gene is TRBV30, the J gene TRBJ1-4; 10 bases align to TRBD1. Trimming at V came to 4 bases and at J to 7 bases, leaving 6 bases not matched to a gene. This CDR3 region has 14 residues. The germline CDR1 and CDR2 sequences are GTSNPN and SVGIG (reference sequence).

The rearrangement links TRBV5-6 to TRBJ1-2; 8 bases are a match to TRBD1. Germline loops: CDR1 SGHDT, CDR2 YYEEEE. V lost 1 base to trimming and J lost 4 bases; unmatched junction nucleotides: 6. The CDR3 is 15 residues long. CDR3 sequence: CASSLLGQGTYGYTF. CDR3 DNA sequence: TGTGCCAGCAGCTTGCTCGGACAGGGTACCTATGGCTACACCTTC.

CDR3 DNA: TGTGCCAGCAGCAGGGGGGCAGGGAGGAGCTATGGCTACACCTTC. Its translation: CASSRGAGRSYGYTF. The chain links TRBV9 to TRBJ1-2; the D gene is possibly TRBD1 (6 bases). Per germline, CDR1 SGDLS and CDR2 YYNGEE. The CDR3 consists of 15 residues. The V end lost 4 bases, the J end lost 4 bases, and 17 bases lay between the germline ends.

V and J are TRBV7-9 and TRBJ2-7; 7 nucleotides align to TRBD1. The V and J ends lost 4 bases and 4 bases, in that order; junction bases with no gene match: 7. The CDR3 contains 14 residues. Germline CDR1 and CDR2: SEHNR and FQNEAQ (reference sequence). CDR3 in amino acids: CASSSDRDLYEQYF. CDR3 DNA: TGTGCCAGCAGCTCCGACAGGGATCTTTACGAGCAGTACTTC. Full variable domain (missing parts from reference TRBV7-9 and TRBJ2-7): DTGVSQNPRHKITKRGQNVTFRCDPISEHNRLYWYRQTLGQGPEFLTYFQNEAQLEKSRLLSDRFSAERPKGSFSTLEIQRTEQGDSAMYLCASSSDRDLYEQYFGPGTRLTVT.

The count of this clone is one. The V gene is TRBV4-3, the J gene TRBJ2-5; TRBD2 aligns across 11 bases. J was trimmed by 5 bases and V by 1 base; bases with no gene match: 6. CDR3 length: 16 residues. Germline V lookup: CDR1 LGHNA, CDR2 YSLEER. The CDR3 protein is CASSQVASGGRETQYF. The DNA for the CDR3 is TGCGCCAGCAGCCAAGTGGCTAGCGGGGGGCGTGAGACCCAGTACTTC.

V is TRBV20-1 and J is TRBJ2-5; D unclear. The CDR3 is 10 amino acids. CDR1 is DFQATT and CDR2 is SNEGSKA in the germline V gene (reference sequence). The V gene lost 6 bases and the J gene lost 3 bases, with 5 bases spanning the gap. DNA of the CDR3: TGCAGTGCCAATGAAGAGACCCAGTACTTC. It specifies CSANEETQYF.